This T cell receptor (beta chain) was sequenced for a study of shared clonotypes between healthy human individuals (dated by TCRdb to 2018 to 2021). In terms of the full investigation: Two women and three men aged 18 to 49 years were included in the cohort. For each donor, CD4 naive and CD4 memory were each run on three plates, CD8 naive on two plates, and CD8 memory on one plate. To estimate repertoire size and how much clonotypes are shared between individuals, the study performed deep sequencing of blood TCR repertoires from five healthy adults. To increase sequencing depth and limit assay-specific biases, TCR repertoire library preparation and sequencing were carried out by different laboratories using diverse techniques. Per donor, leukapheresis produced somewhere between about 0.8 and 9.5 billion PBMCs. Broader findings and caveats from the paper: Clonotypes shared by all four sorted-subset donors showed higher generation probabilities than non-shared clonotypes. Larger estimated clonotype richness was generally found for naive subsets than for memory subsets. Based on pairwise subsampling, the degree of clonotype sharing among donors was expected to be affected by sequencing depth. Rarefaction of sorted-subset datasets indicated incomplete sequencing despite the large sequencing depth. Sampling was limited to blood, and TCR repertoires in tissue likely differ from TCR repertoires in blood. Because the study included only a small number of donors, the genetic and exposure-history diversity represented was limited. Sharing across a few donors was observed for about 4.8% of naive CD4, about 3.2% of naive CD8, over 2% of memory CD4, and roughly 0.4% of memory CD8 clonotypes.

About this clone: Its antigen target is currently unknown. Base qualities are missing; no much larger clone stands one base away.

Healthy HIV-negative adults with no recently reported acute infections or vaccinations were included as donors. Every donor was a Caucasian adult residing in Nashville, Tennessee, USA. CD4+ T cells were enriched by magnetic negative selection, after which naive cells were positively selected on CD45RA and the negative fraction was taken as the memory subset. After blood collection by leukapheresis, PBMCs were isolated using Ficoll-Histopaque density gradient centrifugation and then cryopreserved in the vapor phase of liquid nitrogen. Analytical flow cytometry was used to check the purity and quantity of every magnetically sorted T cell population. Each sorted fraction had its genomic DNA isolated and then quantified by UV absorbance on a Nanodrop 2000c. Its CDR3 holds 14 amino acids, cysteine through phenylalanine. Only the CDR3 portion is preserved as DNA: 42 bases, with reading frame beginning at the first base. Germline trimming amounts to 5 bases on V and 7 bases on J, with 10 as the count of junction bases outside the gene matches. The CDR1 and CDR2 encoded by the germline V gene are MNHNS and SASEGT.

Using the deep immunoSEQ assay, TCR CDR3 regions were amplified from genomic DNA by multiplex PCR. Extracted genomic DNA from each cell subset was distributed evenly across all wells of several immunoSEQ 96-well plates, and each plate was treated as a replicate. For sorted subsets, roughly 200 ng of genomic DNA, equivalent to about 30,000 T cell genomes, went into each replicate PCR. Purified libraries were measured with a Qubit 3.0 fluorometer, size-checked on a Bioanalyzer 2100, and measured again with the KAPA Library Quantification kit. A separate single-read 150-cycle Illumina NextSeq 550 flow cell was used to sequence each immunoSEQ 96-well plate. The authors' analysis ran thus. The immunoSEQ output contained only junctional sequences without quality scores, so filtering could not match that applied to full-length reads. To assign V/J genes and CDR3, sequences were annotated against IMGT germline references using PyIR, a Python wrapper for IgBLAST v1.9. Reads were filtered out if the reads had weak V/J assignments (E-value above 1e-6), no CDR3, stop codons, out-of-frame junctions, or ambiguous translated residues. V3J clonotypes were defined as sequences sharing the same inferred V gene, J gene, and CDR3 amino acid sequence. Percentage overlap between repertoires was calculated by dividing the number of shared unique clonotypes by the size of the smaller repertoire. RTK rarefaction, the Chao1 estimator, and Recon v2.1 estimates of unobserved clonotypes were used to assess repertoire richness. OLGA was used to compute generation probabilities for all TCRbeta clonotypes that the gDNA method yielded from several donors. Here the immuneACCESS table is served through TCRdb, limited to in-frame sequences with V and J called. Missing clones are a known gap in these copies; in checked studies unresolved V genes cover under half, and the rest lacks a known reason. The V and J calls and clone size were taken over from that table, and D and trimming were inferred from the DNA. In this sample the table shows about 990,000 clones, more than 75% of which occur a single time. Roughly 0.57% of the sample goes to the ten largest clones.

Recombination linked TRBV6-1 to TRBJ1-2; TRBD1 lines up with 7 middle nucleotides. Sequencing used memory CD4+ T cells from PBMCs. The sample's cell subset or site label, decoded: CD45RA-negative fraction. The sequence was collected from a man aged 18 to 35 in good health. Some clones in this sample may be carry-over from other donors' samples. The bases are TGTGCCAGCAGTCCGAACAGGGGATTCGGTGGCTACACCTTC. Its protein product is CASSPNRGFGGYTF.